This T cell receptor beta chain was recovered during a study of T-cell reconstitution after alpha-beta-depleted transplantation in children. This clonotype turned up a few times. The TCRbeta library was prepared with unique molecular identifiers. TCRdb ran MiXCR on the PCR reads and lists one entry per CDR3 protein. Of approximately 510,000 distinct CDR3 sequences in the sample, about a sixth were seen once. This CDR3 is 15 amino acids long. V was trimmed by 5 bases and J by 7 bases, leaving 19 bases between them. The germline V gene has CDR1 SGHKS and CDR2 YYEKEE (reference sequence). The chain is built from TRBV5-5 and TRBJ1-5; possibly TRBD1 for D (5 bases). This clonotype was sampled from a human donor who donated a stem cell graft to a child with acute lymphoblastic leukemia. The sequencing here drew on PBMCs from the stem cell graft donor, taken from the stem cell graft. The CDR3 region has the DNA TGTGCCAGCAGTCGGACCGGGACGGTCATCCAGCCCCAGCATTTT. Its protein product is CASSRTGTVIQPQHF.